This T cell receptor beta chain comes out of a study of blood T cell repertoires in COVID-19. Study overall: The United States, Italy and Spain were the sources of the acute and convalescent COVID-19 samples. Nucleic acid was either cDNA or gDNA, and it came from T cells, B-cell-depleted T cells, or PBMCs.

Original processing methods: Amplification of reference gene primers was used by the study to estimate nucleated cell counts. Profiling relied on immunoSEQ multiplex PCR, and the TCRdb table lists in-frame clones only, not all of them. V and J calls plus clone size are reproduced from that table; the DNA served to infer D and trimming. Of about 200,000 clones listed, approximately 87% were seen once; the top ten hold approximately 6.2%. The sequencing input was peripheral blood. This sequence was found in a man in his 60s who had recovered from COVID-19.

CDR3 residues: CASSDRLSSGNTIYF. The CDR3 DNA reads as TGTGCCAGTAGTGACCGACTGAGCTCTGGAAACACCATATATTTT. The chain employs TRBV19 and TRBJ1-3, with D unclear. The CDR3 has 15 residues. V was clipped by 5 bases and J by 0 bases, with 11 bases between them. Germline V gives CDR1 LNHDA, CDR2 SQIVND (reference sequence).